The 27 T cell receptor beta chains below all came from one sample that was sequenced in a study of early T cells in non-severe SARS-CoV-2 infection. MiXCR was run by TCRdb on the 5' RACE reads, yielding one entry per CDR3 protein. The sample consists of 20,000 to 25,000 distinct CDR3 sequences, less than 5.5% of them appearing once. Sequences were obtained from whole blood. The receptors here all came from an adult who was a healthcare worker with PCR-confirmed SARS-CoV-2 infection or an uninfected control (not recorded which).

This clonotype showed up many times. This rearrangement joins TRBV6-5 to TRBJ2-1; D might be TRBD2 (6 bases). The V gene's germline CDR1 is MNHEY and CDR2 SVGAGI. Trimming took off 5 bases at V and 4 bases at J, with 12 bases between the two ends. The CDR3 sequence is 14 residues long. CDR3 sequence (DNA): TGTGCCAGCAGTCGGGGGAGTAGATACAATGAGCAGTTCTTC. Its protein product is CASSRGSRYNEQFF.

This clonotype occurred many times. The CDR3 loop reads CAISESPLDIQYF. Written as DNA, the CDR3 is TGTGCCATCAGTGAGTCGCCCCTAGACATTCAGTACTTC. This rearrangement joins TRBV10-3 to TRBJ2-4, with unresolved D. The CDR3 is made up of 13 amino acids. The V end was cut by 0 bases, the J end by 8 bases, with 8 bases between. CDR1 and CDR2 from the germline V gene are ENHRY and SYGVKD.

This clonotype was counted ten times or more. This chain connects TRBV11-1 to TRBJ2-7; D unresolved. Germline values: CDR1 SGHAT, CDR2 FQDESV (reference sequence). The CDR3 sequence is 13 residues long. Trimming removed 3 bases at V and 7 bases at J, with 13 bases between. The DNA for the CDR3 is TGTGCCAGCAGCTTGGAGATCTACGAAGAGCAGTACTTC. As protein: CASSLEIYEEQYF.

This clonotype was seen at least ten times. Written as DNA, the CDR3 is TGTGCCAGCAGCTTAGTGACTAGCGGGAGTAACTACGAGCAGTACTTC. It encodes CASSLVTSGSNYEQYF. V and J are TRBV7-8 and TRBJ2-7; 12 positions agree with TRBD2. The CDR3 spans 16 residues. The J segment lost 3 bases and the V segment lost 1 base, leaving 4 bases of the junction unmatched. Looked up from germline, CDR1 is SGHVS and CDR2 is FQNEAQ.

This clonotype has ten or more counts. The rearrangement links TRBV9 to TRBJ2-1; D is uncertain. Trimming left V 0 bases short and J 10 bases short, with 14 bases between. The CDR3 is 14 residues long. The germline V gene has CDR1 SGDLS and CDR2 YYNGEE. The DNA for the CDR3 is TGTGCCAGCAGCGTAGGGATCCGCTTCCAGGAGCAGTTCTTC. Translating gives CASSVGIRFQEQFF.

This rearrangement joins TRBV19 to TRBJ2-3; D may correspond to TRBD1 or TRBD2 (5 bases each). The CDR3 consists of 13 residues. Trimming left V 3 bases short and J 2 bases short, with 6 bases between. Per germline, CDR1 LNHDA and CDR2 SQIVND (reference sequence). For the CDR3, the DNA is TGTGCCAGTAGTATGGGACCCACAGATACGCAGTATTTT. Translation: CASSMGPTDTQYF.

In its sample, this clonotype was seen many times. As DNA, the CDR3 is TGCAGTGCTAGACCCAGCGGGAGGACGGTGTGGGACAATGAGCAGTTCTTC. Translating gives CSARPSGRTVWDNEQFF. V usage is TRBV20-1 and J usage is TRBJ2-1; 9 nucleotides align to TRBD2. In germline, CDR1 is DFQATT, CDR2 SNEGSKA (reference sequence). The CDR3 is 17 amino acids. V was clipped by 2 bases and J by 5 bases; unmatched bases: 13.

The sample holds many counts of this clonotype. V is TRBV12-3 or TRBV12-4 and J is TRBJ2-3, with D hard to call. The CDR3 loop spans 12 amino acids. The V and J ends lost 7 bases and 7 bases respectively, with 12 bases between them. CDR3 region: CASTSGAHTQYF. The CDR3 DNA reads as TGTGCCAGCACCTCCGGCGCCCATACGCAGTATTTT.

This clonotype was counted many times. The J gene is TRBJ1-1, the V gene TRBV20-1; 7 nucleotides line up with TRBD1. Germline values: CDR1 DFQATT, CDR2 SNEGSKA (reference sequence). The V and J ends lost 7 bases and 0 bases, in that order; junction bases with no gene match: 5. The CDR3 extends over 13 amino acids. The CDR3 bases are TGCAGTGGAAGGGACAGCTTGAACACTGAAGCTTTCTTT. Translation: CSGRDSLNTEAFF.

In this sample, this clonotype turned up a few times. The V call is TRBV6-5, the J call TRBJ2-1; 9 bases match TRBD1. In germline, CDR1 is MNHEY, CDR2 SVGAGI. The CDR3 extends over 16 amino acids. V shed 2 bases and J 8 bases; nucleotides not matched to a gene: 10. The CDR3 region is CASSYRIQGAVDEQFF. CDR3 in DNA: TGTGCCAGCAGTTACCGCATACAGGGGGCGGTCGATGAGCAGTTCTTC.

Many counts were recorded for this clonotype. This sequence joins TRBV19 and TRBJ1-6; D ambiguous. Looked up from germline, CDR1 is LNHDA and CDR2 is SQIVND (reference sequence). The CDR3 length is 14 residues. V shed 8 bases and J shed 1 base, with 9 bases lying between them. The CDR3 sequence: CASSETSYNSPLHF. The DNA of the CDR3 is TGTGCCAGTTCCGAAACATCCTATAATTCACCCCTCCACTTT. Complete variable domain (other parts from reference TRBV19 and TRBJ1-6): DGGITQSPKYLFRKEGQNVTLSCEQNLNHDAMYWYRQDPGQGLRLIYYSQIVNDFQKGDIAEGYSVSREKKESFPLTVTSAQKNPTAFYLCASSETSYNSPLHFGNGTRLTVT.

This clonotype appeared many times. The J gene is TRBJ1-1, the V gene TRBV4-1; D is ambiguous. Deletions cut 2 bases from V and 6 bases from J, with 16 bases between. The CDR3 covers 15 residues. Germline loops: CDR1 MGHRA, CDR2 YSYEKL. CDR3 in DNA: TGCGCCAGCAGCCAACGAGGTGATGGTATCGCTGAAGCTTTCTTT. The encoded protein is CASSQRGDGIAEAFF.

This clonotype occurred a few times. The chain has TRBV29-1 and TRBJ1-1; D is possibly TRBD1 (5 bases). The germline V and J ends were trimmed by 7 bases and 0 bases, with 21 bases remaining between them. Per the germline V gene, CDR1 is SQVTM and CDR2 is ANQGSEA. This CDR3 region has 16 residues. The CDR3 region is CSGAPRGGGMNTEAFF. For the CDR3, the DNA is TGCAGCGGTGCACCGCGGGGCGGCGGTATGAACACTGAAGCTTTCTTT.

This clonotype was detected many times. The gene calls are TRBV18 and TRBJ2-7; 8 bases align to TRBD1. This CDR3 spans 16 amino acids. Germline CDR1 KGHSH, CDR2 LQKENI. Unmatched junction bases numbered 10, after V lost 2 bases and J lost 4 bases. The CDR3 loop reads CASSPAGTGQLYEQYF. Written as DNA, the CDR3 is TGTGCCAGCTCACCAGCCGGGACAGGCCAGTTATACGAGCAGTACTTC. Together with reference TRBV18 and TRBJ2-7, the CDR3 gives the full variable domain: NAGVMQNPRHLVRRRGQEARLRCSPMKGHSHVYWYRQLPEEGLKFMVYLQKENIIDESGMPKERFSAEFPKEGPSILRIQQVVRGDSAAYFCASSPAGTGQLYEQYFGPGTRLTVT.

This clonotype has at least ten counts. The V gene is TRBV7-2, the J gene TRBJ2-7; 12 positions match TRBD2. Germline assignment: CDR1 SGHTA and CDR2 FQGNSA. The CDR3 length is 15 residues. The junction had 3 bases not matched to a gene; V was cut back by 5 bases and J by 1 base. The CDR3 spells CASSPTSGRSYEQYF. CDR3 DNA: TGTGCCAGCAGCCCGACTAGCGGGAGATCCTACGAGCAGTACTTC. Variable domain in full (rest from reference TRBV7-2 and TRBJ2-7): GAGVSQSPSNKVTEKGKDVELRCDPISGHTALYWYRQSLGQGLEFLIYFQGNSAPDKSGLPSDRFSAERTGGSVSTLTIQRTQQEDSAVYLCASSPTSGRSYEQYFGPGTRLTVT.

This clonotype came up a few times. V gene TRBV4-3 combines with J gene TRBJ2-2, with a tentative D call TRBD1 (5 bases). Deletions cut 1 base from V and 4 bases from J, with 7 bases between. This CDR3 contains 14 residues. CDR1 is LGHNA and CDR2 is YSLEER in the germline V gene. CDR3 nucleotide sequence: TGCGCCAGCAGCCAAGGACAGACCACCGGGGAGCTGTTTTTT. Protein product: CASSQGQTTGELFF.

The chain recombines TRBV12-3 or TRBV12-4 with TRBJ1-1; 8 positions agree with TRBD1. The trim removed 3 bases at V and 2 bases at J, leaving 5 bases unmatched. CDR3 length equals 15 residues. CDR3 sequence: CASSLAGGSNTEAFF. As DNA, the CDR3 is TGTGCCAGCAGTTTGGCAGGGGGCTCCAACACTGAAGCTTTCTTT.

This clonotype occurred many times. The genes are TRBV20-1 and TRBJ2-5; D remains ambiguous. V lost 1 base and J lost 5, with 11 bases in between. The CDR3 extends over 13 amino acids. CDR1 and CDR2 from the germline V gene are DFQATT and SNEGSKA (reference sequence). The CDR3 nucleotides are TGCAGTGCTAGAGGGGAATTGCGCGAGACCCAGTACTTC. It specifies CSARGELRETQYF.

This clonotype has at least ten counts. This chain joins TRBV10-1 and TRBJ2-7, with 10 bases fitting TRBD1. This CDR3 spans 15 amino acids. J was trimmed by 4 bases and V by 4 bases; bases with no gene match: 7. In germline, CDR1 is WNHNN, CDR2 SYGVQD (reference sequence). The CDR3 coding sequence is TGCGCCAGCAGTGTGCCTGGGACAGGGGCGTACGAGCAGTACTTC. This translates into CASSVPGTGAYEQYF.

This clonotype was seen repeatedly, ten times or more. V usage is TRBV30 and J usage is TRBJ1-1, with 7 bases aligning to TRBD1. V was pared by 6 bases and J by 1 base, with 5 bases of the junction left unmatched. CDR1 is GTSNPN and CDR2 is SVGIG in the germline V gene (reference sequence). This CDR3 has 13 amino acids. The CDR3 DNA reads TGTGCCTGTCAACAGGGGACGAACACTGAAGCTTTCTTT. This sequence encodes CACQQGTNTEAFF.

This clonotype was seen ten or more times. The rearrangement joins TRBV20-1 to TRBJ2-5; 9 bases are a match to TRBD1. The J segment lost 4 bases and the V segment lost 7 bases, leaving 10 bases of the junction unmatched. Germline values: CDR1 DFQATT, CDR2 SNEGSKA (reference sequence). The CDR3 runs to 14 residues. The CDR3 region is CSGTTGQGLETQYF. The CDR3 bases are TGCAGTGGGACAACGGGACAGGGATTAGAGACCCAGTACTTC.

In its sample, this clonotype was seen many times. The V gene is TRBV20-1, the J gene TRBJ2-1; D is undetermined. V shed 5 bases and J shed 7 bases, with 6 bases lying between them. CDR1 and CDR2 from the germline V gene are DFQATT and SNEGSKA (reference sequence). The CDR3 sequence is 10 residues long. DNA for the CDR3: TGCAGTGCTGACCTAAATGAGCAGTTCTTC. Amino acids: CSADLNEQFF.

Ten or more counts support this clonotype. The chain has TRBV12-3 or TRBV12-4 and TRBJ1-1; D call uncertain. The CDR3 extends over 11 amino acids. V was clipped by 2 bases and J by 6 bases, with 4 bases between them. CDR3 amino acids: CASSLLAEAFF. CDR3 nucleotides: TGTGCCAGCAGTTTACTGGCTGAAGCTTTCTTT.

This clonotype was recorded a few times. The rearrangement links TRBV3-1 to TRBJ2-1, with TRBD1 matching 7 bases. The CDR3 contains 16 residues. CDR1 LGHDT and CDR2 YNNKEL come from the germline V gene (reference sequence). Trimming removed 4 bases from V and 10 bases from J; junction bases left unmatched: 16. The CDR3 sequence: CASSPLGTGATGEQFF. The CDR3 DNA follows: TGTGCCAGCAGCCCCCTGGGAACAGGGGCCACGGGGGAGCAGTTCTTC.

This clonotype was found many times. DNA for the CDR3: TGTGCCTGGAGTGTAAATTTTCGACAGGACCATAACTATGGCTACACCTTC. Translating it yields CAWSVNFRQDHNYGYTF. J is TRBJ1-2 and V is TRBV30, with a weak D call TRBD1 (6 bases). The CDR3 runs to 17 residues. Per germline, CDR1 GTSNPN and CDR2 SVGIG (reference sequence). Trimming pared 0 bases from V and 1 base from J, leaving 18 bases between. Complete variable domain (other parts from reference TRBV30 and TRBJ1-2): SQTIHQWPATLVQPVGSPLSLECTVEGTSNPNLYWYRQAAGRGLQLLFYSVGIGQISSEVPQNLSASRPQDRQFILSSKKLLLSDSGFYLCAWSVNFRQDHNYGYTFGSGTRLTVV.

The chain couples TRBV20-1 to TRBJ2-5; 8 bases match TRBD2. CDR3 length equals 14 residues. CDR1 and CDR2 from the germline V gene are DFQATT and SNEGSKA (reference sequence). J was trimmed by 4 bases and V by 1 base; bases with no gene match: 5. The CDR3: CSARVGGRRETQYF. In DNA form, the CDR3 reads TGCAGTGCTAGAGTCGGCGGGAGGAGAGAGACCCAGTACTTC.

Ten or more counts support this clonotype. The V and J genes are TRBV18 and TRBJ2-3; 8 positions agree with TRBD2. Germline lookup yields CDR1 KGHSH and CDR2 LQKENI. The V and J ends lost 6 bases and 0 bases, in that order; junction bases with no gene match: 11. This CDR3 region has 17 residues. The CDR3 DNA reads as TGTGCCAGCTCCCCTATCCGGGCTAGCGGGAGCACAGATACGCAGTATTTT. Amino acid sequence: CASSPIRASGSTDTQYF.